The rows below give T cell receptor beta chains drawn from one sample of a study of cytomegalovirus exposure and HLA in healthy donors. Produced via immunoSEQ multiplex PCR; TCRdb's table is partial and in-frame only. The profile shows roughly 150,000 clones, around 83% of them singletons. Sequenced sample: PBMCs. The source of these receptors is a girl aged 2 to 10 in good health and CMV-seropositive. Both conserved end residues are part of each CDR3. A D gene is named only where the DNA matches it firmly. Part of the rows lack a size; the others show once, few, many or a class for expanded clones.

>TRBV28|TRBJ2-3|-|-
TGTGCCAGCAGTGCCCCGACTAGTTCCGAAGATACGCAGTATTTT
CASSAPTSSEDTQYF
>TRBV21-1|TRBJ1-4|-|once
TGTGCCAGCAGCAAGAGGGAAAAACTGTTTTTT
CASSKREKLFF
>TRBV7-2|TRBJ1-3|-|-
TGTGCCAGCAGCCGTGGACACAACTCTGGAAACACCATATATTTT
CASSRGHNSGNTIYF
>TRBV14|TRBJ1-1|-|-
TGTGCCAGCAGCACCCGAGGGGGACGCGCTGAAGCTTTCTTT
CASSTRGGRAEAFF
>TRBV19|TRBJ2-2|TRBD2|-
TGTGCCAGTAGTAGAGGGACTAGCGGAAACACCGGGGAGCTGTTTTTT
CASSRGTSGNTGELFF
>TRBV5-1|TRBJ2-3|TRBD2|once
TGCGCCAGCAGCTTGGTGTCCAGCGGGAGGGAAACAGATACGCAGTATTTT
CASSLVSSGRETDTQYF
>TRBV4-1|TRBJ2-7|TRBD2|few
TGCGCCAGCAGCCAAGGCCTGGGGACTAGCGGTAACTACGAGCAGTACTTC
CASSQGLGTSGNYEQYF
>TRBV9|TRBJ2-1|TRBD2|-
TGTGCCAGCAGCGTAGGGGGAGGGTCTGAGGATGAGCAGTTCTTC
CASSVGGGSEDEQFF
>TRBV5-1|TRBJ2-5|-|few
TGCGCCAGCAGCATACAAGAGACCCAGTACTTC
CASSIQETQYF
>TRBV28|TRBJ1-1|-|few
TGTGCCAGCAGTACTCTACGCCCTGACAGGTCCCACGGGGCTTTCTTT
CASSTLRPDRSHGAFF
>TRBV5-6|TRBJ1-2|-|-
TGTGCCAGCAGCCCCGCAGGGCGGAACTATGGCTACACCTTC
CASSPAGRNYGYTF
>TRBV15|TRBJ2-7|TRBD1|-
TGTGCCACCAGCGGGGACAGGACTCGCTCCTACGAGCAGTACTTC
CATSGDRTRSYEQYF
>TRBV14|TRBJ1-5|TRBD1|-
TGTGCCAGCAGGGTCAACAGGGGCAGGGTGGTATCTAGAGACCAGCCCCAGCATTTT
CASRVNRGRVVSRDQPQHF
>TRBV2|TRBJ2-1|-|-
TGTGCCAGCGGGACTTATGAGCAGTTCTTC
CASGTYEQFF
>TRBV30|TRBJ2-1|-|-
TGTGCCTGGAGTTTAACAGTGGGGTTGGTAGGCGGGAACTACAATGAGCAGTTCTTC
CAWSLTVGLVGGNYNEQFF
>TRBV29-1|TRBJ2-3|-|-
TGCAGCGTCTCCGCACTAGTCACAGATACGCAGTATTTT
CSVSALVTDTQYF
>TRBV5-4|TRBJ1-2|-|-
TGTGCCAGCAGCTTTAGGACCGACAGAACGGATGGCTACACCTTC
CASSFRTDRTDGYTF
>TRBV19|TRBJ1-5|TRBD1|few
TGTGCCAGTAGTAATTGGAGGACAGGGTACCGCAATCAGCCCCAGCATTTT
CASSNWRTGYRNQPQHF
>TRBV29-1|TRBJ1-2|-|-
TGCAGCGGGGGTGACAGTGAGTATGGCTACACCTTC
CSGGDSEYGYTF
>TRBV15|TRBJ1-4|TRBD1|-
TGTGCCACCAGCAGACTCCCAGGACAGGGGGCTGAAAAACTGTTTTTT
CATSRLPGQGAEKLFF
>TRBV7-9|TRBJ1-1|-|-
TGTGCCAGCAGCTCCCCCAGGGAGGTTAGGGGAGGAGGCACTGAAGCTTTCTTT
CASSSPREVRGGGTEAFF
>TRBV29-1|TRBJ1-3|-|-
TGCAGCGTTGAGGACACTTACACCATATATTTT
CSVEDTYTIYF
>TRBV6-6|TRBJ1-5|TRBD1|once
TGTGCCAGCAGCGGACAGGGCCCCAATCAGCCCCAGCATTTT
CASSGQGPNQPQHF
>TRBV4-1|TRBJ1-4|-|-
TGCGCCAGCAGCCAAGTTGGTCCAGGCCCCGAAAAACTGTTTTTT
CASSQVGPGPEKLFF
>TRBV6-1|TRBJ2-7|-|-
TGTGCCAGCAGTTTTTCGGACAGCTCCTACGAGCAGTACTTC
CASSFSDSSYEQYF
>TRBV15|TRBJ1-2|-|-
TGTGCCACCGGGCAGAGTTACTATGGCTACACCTTC
CATGQSYYGYTF